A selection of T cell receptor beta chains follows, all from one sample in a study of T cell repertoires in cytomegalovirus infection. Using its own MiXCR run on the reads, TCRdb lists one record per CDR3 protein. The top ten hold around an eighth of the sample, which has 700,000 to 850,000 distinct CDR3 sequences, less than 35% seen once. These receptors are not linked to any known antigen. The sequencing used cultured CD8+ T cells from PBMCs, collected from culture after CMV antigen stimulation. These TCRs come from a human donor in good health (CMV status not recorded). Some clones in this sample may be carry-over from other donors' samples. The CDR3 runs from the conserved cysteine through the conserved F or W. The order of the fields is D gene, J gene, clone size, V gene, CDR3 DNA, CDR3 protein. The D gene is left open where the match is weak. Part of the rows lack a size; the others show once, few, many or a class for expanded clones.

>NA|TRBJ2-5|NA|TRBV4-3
TGCGCCAGCAGCCAAGCCCAGCGACCAGAGACCCAGTACTTC
CASSQAQRPETQYF
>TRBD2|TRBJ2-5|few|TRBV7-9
TGTGCCAGCATCCCGCCGGGACTACAAGAGACCCAGTACTTC
CASIPPGLQETQYF
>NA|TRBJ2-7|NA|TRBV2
TGTGCCAGCGCTCTAACGCCGGGACACCGATACGAGCAGTACTTC
CASALTPGHRYEQYF
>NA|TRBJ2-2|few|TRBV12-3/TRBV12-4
TGTGCCAGCACTCCAGGGGAGGGGAGGTTCACCGGGGAGCTGTTTTTT
CASTPGEGRFTGELFF
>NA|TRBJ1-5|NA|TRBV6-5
TGTGCCAGCAGCCCACAGGGATTTGGTTTTAGCAATCAGCCCCAGCATTTT
CASSPQGFGFSNQPQHF
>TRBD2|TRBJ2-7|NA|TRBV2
TGTGCCAGCAGTGAAGGTGGGCGTACTAGCGGGACCTACGAGCAGTACTTC
CASSEGGRTSGTYEQYF
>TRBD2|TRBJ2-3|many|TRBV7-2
TGTGCCAGCACCCCGAGCGGGGGGGTCACAGATACGCAGTATTTT
CASTPSGGVTDTQYF
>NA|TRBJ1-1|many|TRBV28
TGTGCCAGCAGGGGAAAACAGGGACGGATTTCTGAAGCTTTCTTT
CASRGKQGRISEAFF
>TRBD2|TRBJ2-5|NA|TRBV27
TGTGCCAGCACCTCAGCGGGGGAGTCACAAGAGACCCAGTACTTC
CASTSAGESQETQYF
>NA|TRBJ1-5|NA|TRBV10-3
TGTGCCATCTCCCAGCCAGGGGTTTATGGTCAGCCCCAGCATTTT
CAISQPGVYGQPQHF
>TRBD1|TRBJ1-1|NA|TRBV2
TGTGCCAGCAGTGAAGCTCATCACAGGGGCCGGGAGGGGAACACTGAAGCTTTCTTT
CASSEAHHRGREGNTEAFF
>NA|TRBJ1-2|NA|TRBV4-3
TGCGCCAGCAGCCAAGATTGGGACCCTTTTAACTATGGCTACACCTTC
CASSQDWDPFNYGYTF
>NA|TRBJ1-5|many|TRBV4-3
TGCGCCAGCAGCCAAGAGTGGCGAAGCAATCAGCCCCAGCATTTT
CASSQEWRSNQPQHF
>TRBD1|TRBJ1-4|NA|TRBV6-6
TGTGCCAGCAGCTGGACAGGGGTACCTCCTGAAAAACTGTTTTTT
CASSWTGVPPEKLFF
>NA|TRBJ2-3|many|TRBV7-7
TGTGCTAGCAGCTTAGGATTTTTACAGGGGAGGGACACAGATACGCAGTATTTT
CASSLGFLQGRDTDTQYF
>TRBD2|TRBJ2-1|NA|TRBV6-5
TGTGCCAGCAGTTACATCTGGGGGGGGGGAGATGAGCAGTTCTTC
CASSYIWGGGDEQFF